A single sample gave rise to the 14 T cell receptor beta chains below, sequenced in a study of cytomegalovirus exposure and HLA in healthy donors (dated by TCRdb to 2016 to 2017). Library method: the immunoSEQ multiplex PCR assay. For the multiplex PCR, a mixture combining 60 forward primers for TCR Vbeta segments and 13 reverse primers for TCR Jbeta segments was used. Here the immuneACCESS table is served through TCRdb, limited to in-frame sequences with V and J called. Missing clones are a known gap in these copies; in checked studies unresolved V genes cover under half, and the rest lacks a known reason. A total of about 92,000 clones appear in this sample, 84% of them only once. The top ten constitute around 5.2% of the sample. The sample comprised PBMCs. These TCRs come from a woman between 18 and 30 years old in good health and CMV-seropositive.

V gene TRBV18 combines with J gene TRBJ1-5; 8 nucleotides agree with TRBD1. Germline V gene sequence: CDR1 KGHSH, CDR2 LQKENI. Trimming at V came to 1 base and at J to 10 bases, leaving 6 bases not matched to a gene. The CDR3 is 14 residues long. CDR3 amino acids: CASSPQGQEGPQHF. In DNA, the CDR3 is TGTGCCAGCTCACCACAGGGACAGGAGGGACCCCAGCATTTT. Supplemented by reference TRBV18 and TRBJ1-5, the full variable domain reads NAGVMQNPRHLVRRRGQEARLRCSPMKGHSHVYWYRQLPEEGLKFMVYLQKENIIDESGMPKERFSAEFPKEGPSILRIQQVVRGDSAAYFCASSPQGQEGPQHFGDGTRLSIL.

For the CDR3, the DNA is TGTGCCAGCAGTTCGTTAGGCGGGGCCTACGAGCAGTACTTC. Translating gives CASSSLGGAYEQYF. The V call is TRBV6-1, the J call TRBJ2-7; TRBD2 is a possible D gene (6 bases). The germline gives CDR1 MNHNS, CDR2 SASEGT. This CDR3 region has 14 residues. Between the trimmed V and J ends, which lost 5 bases and 2 bases, there was a span of 13 bases.

The chain carries TRBV21-1 and TRBJ2-6; TRBD1, as called in the table, went unchecked against the DNA. TRBV21-1 is an annotated pseudogene. This CDR3 has 17 amino acids. CDR3 sequence: CASSTKTGAAGANVLTF. The CDR3 region has the DNA TGTGCCAGCAGCACAAAGACAGGGGCAGCTGGGGCCAACGTCCTGACTTTC.

The V call is TRBV10-3, the J call TRBJ1-5; no clear D gene. CDR3 size: 12 residues. The V gene lost 4 bases and the J gene lost 6 bases, with 7 bases spanning the gap. Germline V lookup: CDR1 ENHRY, CDR2 SYGVKD. Here the CDR3 DNA reads TGTGCCATCAGTGCGGGAGGTCAGCCCCAGCATTTT. Protein product: CAISAGGQPQHF.

J is TRBJ2-2 and V is TRBV5-1, with 9 bases matching TRBD1. The germline CDR1 and CDR2 sequences are SGHRS and YFSETQ. The CDR3 runs 15 residues. Unmatched junction bases numbered 6, after V lost 4 bases and J lost 5 bases. The CDR3 reads CASSRTGDSTGELFF. The CDR3 DNA follows: TGCGCCAGCAGCCGGACAGGGGACTCGACCGGGGAGCTGTTTTTT. Filled out from reference TRBV5-1 and TRBJ2-2, the complete variable domain reads KAGVTQTPRYLIKTRGQQVTLSCSPISGHRSVSWYQQTPGQGLQFLFEYFSETQRNKGNFPGRFSGRQFSNSRSEMNVSTLELGDSALYLCASSRTGDSTGELFFGEGSRLTVL.

The chain links TRBV5-1 to TRBJ2-5; TRBD2 agrees at 9 bases. The J segment lost 4 bases and the V segment lost 0 bases, leaving 7 bases of the junction unmatched. This CDR3 has 16 residues. CDR1 is SGHRS, CDR2 YFSETQ, per germline. The CDR3, as DNA: TGCGCCAGCAGCTTGGGAGTTGGGACTAGCCCAGAGACCCAGTACTTC. Protein product: CASSLGVGTSPETQYF.

This rearrangement joins TRBV4-2 to TRBJ2-6; D perhaps matches TRBD2 (6 bases). V shed 0 bases and J shed 1 base, with 13 bases lying between them. The germline CDR1 and CDR2 sequences are LGHNA and YNFKEQ. The CDR3 length is 18 residues. CDR3 coding DNA: TGTGCCAGCAGCCAAGATTGGGACTTTTTTTCTGGGGCCAACGTCCTGACTTTC. Its translation is CASSQDWDFFSGANVLTF.

This rearrangement joins TRBV5-1 to TRBJ1-1; the D gene is possibly TRBD1 (5 bases). Trimming took off 5 bases at V and 1 base at J, with 12 bases between the two ends. This CDR3 has 14 residues. Germline lookup yields CDR1 SGHRS and CDR2 YFSETQ. The CDR3 DNA reads as TGCGCCAGCAGAAGGGGACTTCAGAACACTGAAGCTTTCTTT. It is translated as CASRRGLQNTEAFF.

This clone was picked up one time. The CDR3, as DNA: TGTGCCAGCAGCGCCCTCGGGAAACTGTTTTTT. This translates into CASSALGKLFF. The V and J genes are TRBV9 and TRBJ1-4; D unclear. V was trimmed by 3 bases and J by 11 bases, leaving 8 bases between them. CDR3 length: 11 amino acids. CDR1 SGDLS and CDR2 YYNGEE come from the germline V gene.

V gene TRBV7-2 combines with J gene TRBJ2-7; 8 bases line up with TRBD2. V lost 7 bases and J lost 7; bases outside the gene matches: 9. The CDR3 has 13 amino acids. Germline CDR1 and CDR2: SGHTA and FQGNSA. CDR3 region: CASKREISGEQYF. The DNA for the CDR3 is TGTGCCAGCAAGCGGGAGATTTCGGGGGAGCAGTACTTC.

The chain couples TRBV5-6 to TRBJ1-2; D unresolved. V dropped 1 base and J dropped 3 bases, with 22 bases sitting between them. CDR3 length: 18 amino acids. Germline loops: CDR1 SGHDT, CDR2 YYEEEE. The CDR3, as DNA: TGTGCCAGCAGCTTGAGTGAGCCAGGTAGTACCCCTGACTATGGCTACACCTTC. Its translation is CASSLSEPGSTPDYGYTF.

This clone was detected only a few times. The chain joins TRBV6-6 to TRBJ2-7; 7 bases map to TRBD2. V lost 11 bases to trimming and J lost 4 bases; unmatched junction nucleotides: 11. This CDR3 is built from 13 residues. Germline V lookup: CDR1 MNHNY, CDR2 SVGAGI (reference sequence). Written as DNA, the CDR3 is TGTGCCTCGAGGGAGGGAGAGGGGTACGAGCAGTACTTC. Protein: CASREGEGYEQYF.

This clone was seen once. This sequence joins TRBV5-1 and TRBJ2-1; 9 nucleotides align to TRBD1. CDR1 and CDR2 (germline): SGHRS, YFSETQ. The CDR3 runs to 15 residues. Trimming took 2 bases from V and 6 from J; bases not matched to a gene: 6. CDR3 sequence: CASSFQGQGSNEQFF. The CDR3 DNA reads as TGCGCCAGCAGCTTCCAGGGACAGGGTTCCAATGAGCAGTTCTTC.

The chain carries TRBV7-8 and TRBJ1-1, with D perhaps matching TRBD1 (5 bases). The germline gives CDR1 SGHVS, CDR2 FQNEAQ. Trimming shortened V by 3 bases and J by 3 bases, and 17 bases separated the two germline ends. This CDR3 has 16 residues. The CDR3 nucleotides are TGTGCCAGCAGCTTGAGCAGGGTTTTCTTGGACACTGAAGCTTTCTTT. The encoded protein is CASSLSRVFLDTEAFF.